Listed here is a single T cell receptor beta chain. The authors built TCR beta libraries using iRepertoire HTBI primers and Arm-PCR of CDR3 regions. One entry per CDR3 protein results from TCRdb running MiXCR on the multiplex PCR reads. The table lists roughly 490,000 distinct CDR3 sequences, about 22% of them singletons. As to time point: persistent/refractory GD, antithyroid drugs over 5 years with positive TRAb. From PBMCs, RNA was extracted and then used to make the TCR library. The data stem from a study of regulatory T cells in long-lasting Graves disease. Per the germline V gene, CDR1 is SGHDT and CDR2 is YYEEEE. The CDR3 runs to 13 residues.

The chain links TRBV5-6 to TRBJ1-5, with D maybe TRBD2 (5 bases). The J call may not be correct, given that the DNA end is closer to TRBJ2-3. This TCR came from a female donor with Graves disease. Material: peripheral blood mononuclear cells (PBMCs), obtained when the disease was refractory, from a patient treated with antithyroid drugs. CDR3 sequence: CASSFGVGQPQYF. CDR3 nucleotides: TGTGCCAGCAGCTTCGGGGTGGGCCAGCCCCAGTATTTT.